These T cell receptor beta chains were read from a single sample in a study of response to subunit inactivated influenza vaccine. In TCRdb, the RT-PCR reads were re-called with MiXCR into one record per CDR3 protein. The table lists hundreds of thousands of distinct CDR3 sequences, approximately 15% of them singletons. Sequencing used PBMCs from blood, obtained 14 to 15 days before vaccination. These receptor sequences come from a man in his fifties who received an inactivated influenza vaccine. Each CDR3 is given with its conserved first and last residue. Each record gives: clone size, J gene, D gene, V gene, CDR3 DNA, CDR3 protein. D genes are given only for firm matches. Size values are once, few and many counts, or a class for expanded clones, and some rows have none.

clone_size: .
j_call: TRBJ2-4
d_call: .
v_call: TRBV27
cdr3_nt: TGTGCCAGCAGTTTATCGGGGGGCTGGAACATTCAGTACTTC
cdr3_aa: CASSLSGGWNIQYF

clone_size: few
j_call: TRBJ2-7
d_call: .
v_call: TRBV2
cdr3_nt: TGTGCCAGCAGTCCCGGGACACTATACTCCTACGAGCAGTACTTC
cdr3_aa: CASSPGTLYSYEQYF

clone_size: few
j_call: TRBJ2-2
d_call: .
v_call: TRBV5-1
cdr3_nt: TGCGCCAGCAGTGAGGGACTGGTGAACACCGGGGAGCTGTTTTTT
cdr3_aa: CASSEGLVNTGELFF

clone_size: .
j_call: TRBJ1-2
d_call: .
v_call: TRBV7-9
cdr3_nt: TGTGCCAGCAGCTTAGGGGCAGGGCGATATGGCTACACCTTC
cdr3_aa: CASSLGAGRYGYTF

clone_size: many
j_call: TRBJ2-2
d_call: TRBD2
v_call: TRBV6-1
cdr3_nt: TGTGCCAGCAGCACTAGCGGGAGGCAGAACACCGGGGAGCTGTTTTTT
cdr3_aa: CASSTSGRQNTGELFF

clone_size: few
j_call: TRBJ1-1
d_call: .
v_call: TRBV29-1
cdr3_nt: TGCAGCGTTGACAGGGTCCTGTCCCCTGAAGCTTTCTTT
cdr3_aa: CSVDRVLSPEAFF

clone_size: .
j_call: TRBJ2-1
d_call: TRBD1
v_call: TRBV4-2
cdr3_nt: TGTGCCAGCAGCCCCCGCGGACAGGGGATCAGCAATGAGCAGTTCTTC
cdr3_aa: CASSPRGQGISNEQFF

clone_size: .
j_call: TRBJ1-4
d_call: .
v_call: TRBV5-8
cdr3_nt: TGTGCCAGGAGCTCCCGACTCCAGCCGAATGAAAAACTGTTTTTT
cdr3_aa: CARSSRLQPNEKLFF

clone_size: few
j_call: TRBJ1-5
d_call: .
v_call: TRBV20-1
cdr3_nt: TGCCTCCCCCGCAGGGGTAAGGATACGGGCAATCAGCCCCAGCATTTT
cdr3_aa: CLPRRGKDTGNQPQHF

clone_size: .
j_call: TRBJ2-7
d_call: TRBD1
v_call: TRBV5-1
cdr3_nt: TGCGCCAGCAGCTTGGAGCTCAGGGGGACCTCCTACGAGCAGTACTTC
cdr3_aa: CASSLELRGTSYEQYF

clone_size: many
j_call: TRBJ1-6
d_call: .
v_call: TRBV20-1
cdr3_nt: TGCAGTGCTAGAGTTTGGGCCGGTAATAATTCACCCCTCCACTTT
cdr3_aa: CSARVWAGNNSPLHF

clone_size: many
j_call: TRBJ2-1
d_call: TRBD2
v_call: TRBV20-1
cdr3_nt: TGCAGTTCGACACCGGGGGGGGTAAATGAGCAGTTCTTC
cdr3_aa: CSSTPGGVNEQFF

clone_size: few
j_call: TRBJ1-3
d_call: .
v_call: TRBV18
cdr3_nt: TGTGCCAGCTCACCACTCGGGACGCCTTCTGGAAACACCATATATTTT
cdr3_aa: CASSPLGTPSGNTIYF

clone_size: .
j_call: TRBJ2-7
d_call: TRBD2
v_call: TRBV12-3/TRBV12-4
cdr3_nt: TGTGCCAGCAGTTTACGCGGGAGTCACGAGCAGTACTTC
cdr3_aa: CASSLRGSHEQYF

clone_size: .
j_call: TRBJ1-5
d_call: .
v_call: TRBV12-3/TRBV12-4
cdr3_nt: TGTGCCAGCAGTCCGATATACAATCAGCCCCAGCATTTT
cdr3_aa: CASSPIYNQPQHF

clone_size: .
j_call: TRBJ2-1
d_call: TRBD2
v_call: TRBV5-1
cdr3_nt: TGCGCCAGCAGCTCCGGGGGGACTAGCGGGAGTGCCTACAATGAGCAGTTCTTC
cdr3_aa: CASSSGGTSGSAYNEQFF

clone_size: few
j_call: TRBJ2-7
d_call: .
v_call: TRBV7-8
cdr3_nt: TGTGCCAGCAGCTTAGCGTTTCCAGGGGCAAGTAACGAGCAGTACTTC
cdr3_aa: CASSLAFPGASNEQYF

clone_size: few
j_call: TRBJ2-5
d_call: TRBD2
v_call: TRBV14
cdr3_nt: TGTGCCAGCAGCCAAGATCGCCTAGCGGGGACCCAGTACTTC
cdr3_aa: CASSQDRLAGTQYF

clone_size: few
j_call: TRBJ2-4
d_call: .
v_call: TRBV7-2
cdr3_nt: TGTGCCAGCAGCGGTGGGGGACCCAAAAACATTCAGTACTTC
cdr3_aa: CASSGGGPKNIQYF

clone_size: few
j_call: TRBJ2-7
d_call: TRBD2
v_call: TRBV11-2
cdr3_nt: TGTGCCAGCAGCTTAGAGTTCCCGGGACTAGCGGACAGCTCCTACGAGCAGTACTTC
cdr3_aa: CASSLEFPGLADSSYEQYF

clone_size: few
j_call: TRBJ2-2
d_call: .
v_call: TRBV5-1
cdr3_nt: TGCGCCAGCAGCTCACCCGGGACGGTGAACACCGGGGAGCTGTTTTTT
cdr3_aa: CASSSPGTVNTGELFF

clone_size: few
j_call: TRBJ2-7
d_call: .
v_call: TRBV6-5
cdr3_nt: TGTGCCAGCAGTTATGGCCCGCGCCACTACGAGCAGTACTTC
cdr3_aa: CASSYGPRHYEQYF

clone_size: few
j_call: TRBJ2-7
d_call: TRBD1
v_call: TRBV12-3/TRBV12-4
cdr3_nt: TGTGCCAGCAGATCCGGTCGGGACAGAGTCTACGAGCAGTACTTC
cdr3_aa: CASRSGRDRVYEQYF

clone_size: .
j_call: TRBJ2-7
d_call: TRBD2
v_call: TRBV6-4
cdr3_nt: TGTGCCAGCAGTGACAGGACCCCGGGGGGCGAGCAGTACTTC
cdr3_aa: CASSDRTPGGEQYF

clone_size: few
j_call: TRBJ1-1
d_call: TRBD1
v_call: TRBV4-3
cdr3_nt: TGCGCCAGCAGCCAAGGCAGGGGGGAATCTGAAGCTTTCTTT
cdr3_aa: CASSQGRGESEAFF

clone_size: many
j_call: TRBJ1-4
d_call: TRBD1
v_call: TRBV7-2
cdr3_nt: TGTGCCAGCAGCTTCCAGGGGGCTAATGAAAAACTGTTTTTT
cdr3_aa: CASSFQGANEKLFF